This passage covers 20 T cell receptor beta chains from one sample sequenced in a study of blood T cell repertoires in COVID-19. Clones were sequenced by immunoSEQ multiplex PCR, and TCRdb holds only the in-frame ones, with some missing. The table shows some 260,000 clones, with 70% to 90% occurring only once. Sequenced input: peripheral blood. The source is a man younger than 35 with active or convalescent COVID-19.

This chain links TRBV6-6 with TRBJ1-3; no definite D call. The V gene lost 4 bases and the J gene lost 2 bases, with 12 bases spanning the gap. Germline assignment: CDR1 MNHNY and CDR2 SVGAGI (reference sequence). This CDR3 is built from 15 residues. The CDR3 spells CASSSDTLTGNTIYF. The DNA for the CDR3 is TGTGCCAGCAGTTCCGACACTCTGACTGGAAACACCATATATTTT.

V and J are TRBV6-6 and TRBJ1-2; D gene uncertain. This CDR3 region has 13 residues. Germline V gene lookup returns CDR1 MNHNY and CDR2 SVGAGI (reference sequence). V dropped 10 bases and J dropped 6 bases, with 18 bases sitting between them. In nucleotides, the CDR3 is TGTGCCACCGACTCTACGAGATTCGATGGCTACACCTTC. Translating gives CATDSTRFDGYTF.

This clone showed up just a few times. V and J are TRBV6-5 and TRBJ1-2; tentative D call: TRBD1 (5 bases). CDR3 length: 13 residues. Per the germline V gene, CDR1 is MNHEY and CDR2 is SVGAGI. Between the trimmed V and J ends, which lost 6 bases and 2 bases, there was a span of 10 bases. CDR3 coding DNA: TGTGCCAGCAGGAGACAGAGAAACTATGGCTACACCTTC. This sequence encodes CASRRQRNYGYTF.

The chain carries TRBV28 and TRBJ2-2; TRBD2 is a possible D gene (6 bases). V lost 5 bases to trimming and J lost 8 bases, with 21 bases between them. The V gene's germline CDR1 is MDHEN and CDR2 SYDVKM. The CDR3 totals 16 residues. The DNA of the CDR3 is TGTGCCAGCAGTCAGCTGAGCGGGCGCCTTGGTGGGGAGCTGTTTTTT. Translated: CASSQLSGRLGGELFF.

The chain carries TRBV19 and TRBJ1-2; D gene unclear. This CDR3 has 16 residues. The V end lost 3 bases, the J end lost 4 bases, and 18 bases lay between the germline ends. Germline V CDR1 and CDR2: LNHDA, SQIVND (reference sequence). The CDR3 is CASSIQNPGSFYGYTF. The DNA of the CDR3 is TGTGCCAGTAGTATTCAAAATCCGGGATCGTTCTATGGCTACACCTTC.

The chain couples TRBV9 to TRBJ2-2, with D perhaps TRBD1 (5 bases). V was clipped by 4 bases and J by 5 bases, with 18 bases between them. The CDR3 extends over 16 amino acids. The germline CDR1 and CDR2 sequences are SGDLS and YYNGEE. DNA for the CDR3: TGTGCCAGCAGCCCTCGACCCCTCAGGGATACCGGGGAGCTGTTTTTT. This gives the protein CASSPRPLRDTGELFF.

V usage is TRBV4-3 and J usage is TRBJ2-1, with 9 bases that match TRBD2. Unmatched junction bases numbered 6, after V lost 4 bases and J lost 5 bases. Germline CDR1 is LGHNA and CDR2 is YSLEER. The CDR3 contains 15 residues. The CDR3 region is CASSLLAGSNNEQFF. The DNA of the CDR3 is TGCGCCAGCAGCCTCCTAGCGGGATCTAACAATGAGCAGTTCTTC.

This clone occurred once. The rearrangement links TRBV7-2 to TRBJ2-6, with 12 bases fitting TRBD2. Germline CDR1 reads SGHTA; CDR2 reads FQGNSA. This CDR3 has 18 residues. V shed 5 bases and J 1 base; nucleotides not matched to a gene: 6. The CDR3 DNA is TGTGCCAGCAGCCTGCGACTAGCGGGAGTATCTGGGGCCAACGTCCTGACTTTC. It codes for CASSLRLAGVSGANVLTF.

CDR3 sequence (DNA): TGCGCCAGCAGCCAAGGGTCTCGGGAGTATACGCAGTATTTT. It codes for CASSQGSREYTQYF. The chain combines TRBV4-1 with TRBJ2-3, with D possibly matching TRBD2 (6 bases). CDR1 MGHRA and CDR2 YSYEKL come from the germline V gene. This CDR3 comprises 14 residues. V gave up 1 base and J gave up 7 bases, with 12 bases separating them.

V and J are TRBV9 and TRBJ1-4, with a weak D call TRBD1 (5 bases). Germline V gene lookup returns CDR1 SGDLS and CDR2 YYNGEE. Trimming removed 3 bases at V and 14 bases at J, with 17 bases between. This CDR3 contains 13 residues. In DNA, the CDR3 is TGTGCCAGCAGCGGTAAAGGGGCCGGACACCTGTTTTTT. Its translation is CASSGKGAGHLFF.

In this sample, this clone turned up once. This rearrangement joins TRBV4-3 to TRBJ2-1; 7 bases are a match to TRBD2. CDR1 and CDR2 (germline): LGHNA, YSLEER. The V and J ends lost 0 bases and 1 base, in that order; junction bases with no gene match: 12. The CDR3 consists of 19 residues. CDR3 loop: CASSQDGGLADGSYNEQFF. CDR3 DNA sequence: TGCGCCAGCAGCCAAGATGGCGGTCTAGCGGACGGATCCTACAATGAGCAGTTCTTC.

V is TRBV5-5 and J is TRBJ1-1; possibly TRBD1 for D (6 bases). V was trimmed by 5 bases and J by 4 bases, leaving 9 bases between them. This CDR3 spans 12 amino acids. Germline CDR1 SGHKS, CDR2 YYEKEE (reference sequence). This CDR3 is CASRRGGTEAFF. DNA for the CDR3: TGTGCCAGCAGGAGGGGGGGCACTGAAGCTTTCTTT.

The chain has TRBV21-1 and TRBJ1-2. TRBV21-1 corresponds to a pseudogene. CDR3 length: 17 residues. The CDR3, as DNA: TGTGCCAGCAGCAAAGGGGAGGGTTCATGGGTGGTGCATGGCTACACCTTC. Amino acids: CASSKGEGSWVVHGYTF.

The chain uses TRBV9 and TRBJ2-7; 11 bases are a match to TRBD2. Germline CDR1 is SGDLS and CDR2 is YYNGEE. J lost 2 bases, V lost 3 bases, and 7 bases had no gene match. There are 16 residues in the CDR3. The CDR3 sequence is CASSGLTSGGTYEQYF. DNA of the CDR3: TGTGCCAGCAGCGGTCTCACTAGCGGGGGAACCTACGAGCAGTACTTC.

J is TRBJ1-1 and V is TRBV27, with D possibly being TRBD1 (5 bases). This CDR3 is built from 14 residues. V lost 6 bases, J lost 4 bases, and 15 bases lay in between. Looked up from germline, CDR1 is MNHEY and CDR2 is SMNVEV (reference sequence). The CDR3, as DNA: TGTGCCAGCAGGGCCCAAGGGGTTGGCACTGAAGCTTTCTTT. Translated: CASRAQGVGTEAFF.

The gene calls are TRBV14 and TRBJ1-1; D is possibly TRBD1 (6 bases). The germline gives CDR1 SGHDN, CDR2 FVKESK. The V and J ends lost 2 bases and 7 bases respectively, with 14 bases between them. This CDR3 is 14 amino acids long. The CDR3 DNA follows: TGTGCCAGCAGCCAATGGGGGCAGACCTTTGAAGCTTTCTTT. This sequence encodes CASSQWGQTFEAFF.

The chain carries TRBV19 and TRBJ2-1; D is perhaps TRBD2 (7 bases). The CDR3 has 18 residues. Germline V gene sequence: CDR1 LNHDA, CDR2 SQIVND (reference sequence). V lost 5 bases and J lost 6, with 26 bases in between. This CDR3 reads CASSLWGGGSGVRNEQFF. The CDR3 DNA sequence: TGTGCCAGTAGTCTCTGGGGGGGCGGGAGTGGAGTCCGCAATGAGCAGTTCTTC.

The gene calls are TRBV11-2 and TRBJ2-7, with 8 bases identical to TRBD2. In germline, CDR1 is SGHAT, CDR2 FQNNGV. V lost 3 bases, J lost 1 base, and 2 bases stayed unmatched. The CDR3 covers 14 residues. CDR3 sequence (DNA): TGTGCCAGCAGCTTTGGCGGGAGGTCCTACGAGCAGTACTTC. Protein sequence: CASSFGGRSYEQYF.

The chain uses TRBV27 and TRBJ2-7; TRBD1 aligns across 10 bases. The J segment lost 6 bases and the V segment lost 10 bases, leaving 6 bases of the junction unmatched. Per the germline V gene, CDR1 is MNHEY and CDR2 is SMNVEV (reference sequence). The CDR3 length is 12 residues. DNA of the CDR3: TGTGCCAACAAGGACAGGGGGGGCGAGCAGTACTTC. Protein: CANKDRGGEQYF.

This chain uses TRBV27 with TRBJ1-1, with a tentative D call TRBD1 (5 bases). Trimming took 3 bases from V and 4 from J, leaving 9 bases between them. The CDR3 extends over 13 amino acids. The germline V gene has CDR1 MNHEY and CDR2 SMNVEV (reference sequence). CDR3 sequence reads: CASSFGRGTEAFF. The CDR3 DNA reads TGTGCCAGCAGTTTCGGGAGGGGCACTGAAGCTTTCTTT.